The 3 T cell receptor beta chains below all came from one sample that was sequenced in a study of OX40 agonist ivuxolimab in advanced cancers. The data were produced by immunoSEQ multiplex PCR, yet TCRdb's version contains in-frame clones alone and is incomplete. The profile shows 50,000 or so clones, 75% to 90% of them singletons. This specimen consisted of CD4+ or CD8+ T cells sorted from blood, obtained in a trial of the OX40 agonist ivuxolimab. These receptor sequences come from an adult with an advanced solid tumor such as melanoma, head and neck, liver or kidney cancer.

The chain employs TRBV21-1 and TRBJ1-2. TRBV21-1 counts as a pseudogene. The CDR3 consists of 13 residues. The CDR3 DNA reads TGTGCCAGCAGCAAGTGGGGGGACTATGGCTACACCTTC. Its translation: CASSKWGDYGYTF.

In this sample, this clone turned up once. This chain links TRBV4-2 with TRBJ1-1, with 10 bases that match TRBD1. J gave up 0 bases and V 4 bases, and 5 bases lay outside the gene matches. The CDR3 covers 16 residues. Germline CDR1 LGHNA, CDR2 YNFKEQ. CDR3 sequence reads: CASSLGTGALNTEAFF. The CDR3, as DNA: TGTGCCAGCAGCCTCGGGACAGGGGCCCTGAACACTGAAGCTTTCTTT.

The gene calls are TRBV6-5 and TRBJ2-1, with TRBD2 matching over 10 bases. CDR1 and CDR2 from the germline V gene are MNHEY and SVGAGI. J lost 7 bases, V lost 4 bases, and 7 bases had no gene match. The CDR3 covers 15 residues. CDR3 loop: CASSFSAGGPNEQFF. CDR3 bases: TGTGCCAGCAGTTTTTCAGCGGGAGGGCCGAATGAGCAGTTCTTC.